The next 14 T cell receptor beta chains were all read from a single sample in a study of shared clonotypes between healthy human individuals. Clones were read by immunoSEQ multiplex PCR, and TCRdb kept only the in-frame ones, dropping some. The data hold a few million clones, with roughly 92% observed a single time. The sample consisted of naive CD4+ T cells sorted from blood. As for subset: CD45RA+ positively selected. These receptor sequences come from a man aged 18 to 35 in good health.

CDR3 sequence: CASSLEGSSGNTIYF. The CDR3 DNA follows: TGTGCCAGCAGCTTAGAGGGGAGCTCTGGAAACACCATATATTTT. This sequence joins TRBV7-6 and TRBJ1-3; possible D gene TRBD1, 5 bases. Germline lookup yields CDR1 SGHVS and CDR2 FNYEAQ. V lost 1 base, J lost 0 bases, and 7 bases lay in between. This CDR3 comprises 15 residues.

The chain has TRBV5-6 and TRBJ1-2; 7 bases map to TRBD1. The CDR3 loop spans 13 amino acids. The germline CDR1 and CDR2 sequences are SGHDT and YYEEEE. Unmatched junction bases numbered 7, after V lost 5 bases and J lost 6 bases. This chain's CDR3 is CASRTVRGNGYTF. The CDR3 region has the DNA TGTGCCAGCAGAACGGTCAGGGGGAATGGCTACACCTTC.

J is TRBJ2-2 and V is TRBV29-1; tentative D call: TRBD2 (5 bases). Germline loops: CDR1 SQVTM, CDR2 ANQGSEA. The CDR3 is made up of 11 amino acids. Trimming pared 6 bases from V and 16 bases from J, leaving 18 bases between. The CDR3 sequence: CSVGSIHTRFF. The CDR3 DNA reads as TGCAGCGTGGGGAGTATCCATACCCGGTTTTTT.

This chain links TRBV5-6 with TRBJ2-2; 9 bases are a match to TRBD2. Germline V CDR1 and CDR2: SGHDT, YYEEEE. The CDR3 runs 16 residues. V lost 4 bases and J lost 0; bases outside the gene matches: 4. CDR3 sequence reads: CASSEGLAANTGELFF. DNA of the CDR3: TGTGCCAGCAGCGAGGGACTAGCTGCGAACACCGGGGAGCTGTTTTTT.

The chain links TRBV14 to TRBJ2-7; 8 nucleotides align to TRBD1. Germline assignment: CDR1 SGHDN and CDR2 FVKESK. J lost 3 bases, V lost 6 bases, and 13 bases had no gene match. This CDR3 has 16 amino acids. The CDR3 here is CASSPITGGNFYEQYF. CDR3 bases: TGTGCCAGCAGTCCAATAACAGGGGGTAATTTCTACGAGCAGTACTTC.

This clone was recorded only once. The chain is built from TRBV10-1 and TRBJ2-2; D is ambiguous. The CDR3 has 15 amino acids. Looked up from germline, CDR1 is WNHNN and CDR2 is SYGVQD (reference sequence). Trimming left V 8 bases short and J 1 base short, with 14 bases between. CDR3 in DNA: TGCGCCAGCTCCCGGCGGTACGGGAACACCGGGGAGCTGTTTTTT. It is translated as CASSRRYGNTGELFF.

The V gene is TRBV30, the J gene TRBJ2-7; no firm D call. The germline V gene encodes CDR1 GTSNPN and CDR2 SVGIG (reference sequence). V was shortened by 3 bases and J by 3 bases, with 9 bases between the two germline ends. The CDR3 runs to 12 residues. The CDR3 loop reads CAWRGNGYEQYF. The CDR3 DNA follows: TGTGCCTGGAGGGGAAACGGCTACGAGCAGTACTTC.

The chain employs TRBV10-2 and TRBJ1-5, with 10 bases that match TRBD1. J lost 4 bases, V lost 6 bases, and 6 bases had no gene match. Germline CDR1 and CDR2: WSHSY and SAAADI. The CDR3 runs 15 residues. The DNA of the CDR3 is TGCGCCAGCAGCGGGGGACAGGGGACGAATCAGCCCCAGCATTTT. Its protein product is CASSGGQGTNQPQHF.

The J gene is TRBJ1-1, the V gene TRBV29-1; TRBD1 matches at 9 bases. Germline V gene data show CDR1 as SQVTM and CDR2 as ANQGSEA. V shed 6 bases and J 3 bases; nucleotides not matched to a gene: 5. The CDR3 spans 13 residues. CDR3: CSVAGQGYTEAFF. DNA of the CDR3: TGCAGCGTCGCCGGACAGGGGTACACTGAAGCTTTCTTT.

CDR3 sequence: CASRRDGNGSYEQYF. CDR3 DNA: TGTGCCAGCAGACGTGACGGGAATGGTTCCTACGAGCAGTACTTC. The chain carries TRBV7-9 and TRBJ2-7, with D possibly matching TRBD2 (5 bases). V was shortened by 6 bases and J by 1 base, with 16 bases between the two germline ends. Per the germline V gene, CDR1 is SEHNR and CDR2 is FQNEAQ (reference sequence). CDR3 length: 15 residues.

This chain joins TRBV1 and TRBJ1-4. TRBV1 represents a pseudogene. The length of the CDR3 is 15 residues. Written as DNA, the CDR3 is TGCACCAGCAGCCAAGATCGCGTGACGAATGAAAAACTGTTTTTT. Its protein is CTSSQDRVTNEKLFF.

The gene calls are TRBV11-2 and TRBJ1-4; no firm D call. Trimming took off 1 base at V and 4 bases at J, with 16 bases between the two ends. The germline CDR1 and CDR2 sequences are SGHAT and FQNNGV. CDR3 length: 17 residues. CDR3 region: CASSLGRLGRLNEKLFF. In DNA form, the CDR3 reads TGTGCCAGCAGCTTAGGGCGGCTCGGGCGGCTTAATGAAAAACTGTTTTTT.

For the CDR3, the DNA is TGTGCCAGCAGCGCTATCAGGGGAGCCAAAAACATTCAGTACTTC. Protein: CASSAIRGAKNIQYF. The genes are TRBV11-2 and TRBJ2-4, with D possibly being TRBD1 (6 bases). Germline CDR1 is SGHAT and CDR2 is FQNNGV. The germline V and J ends were trimmed by 5 bases and 0 bases, with 11 bases remaining between them. The CDR3 length is 15 residues.

Worth noting for this clone: The same CDR3 also results from other DNA sequences found in this sample. The chain carries TRBV5-4 and TRBJ2-3; 9 nucleotides align to TRBD2. CDR1 and CDR2 (germline): SGHNT, YYREEE (reference sequence). V lost 0 bases, J lost 3 bases, and 5 bases stayed unmatched. This CDR3 is 16 amino acids long. The CDR3 bases are TGTGCCAGCAGCTTGGGTAGTAGCGGGAGAACAGATACGCAGTATTTT. This encodes CASSLGSSGRTDTQYF.